Listed here is a single T cell receptor beta chain. The J segment lost 6 bases and the V segment lost 5 bases, leaving 6 bases of the junction unmatched. From germline, CDR1 is SEHNR and CDR2 FQNEAQ (reference sequence). The CDR3 extends over 14 amino acids. The data are from a study of T cell responses to AZD1222 COVID-19 vaccine. The protocol was immunoSEQ multiplex PCR, while the TCRdb copy is restricted to in-frame clones and leaves out a portion. This table has approximately 170,000 clones, roughly 90% appearing once. The V call is TRBV7-9, the J call TRBJ2-2; 7 nucleotides match TRBD1. The sequence derives from an adult in good health. The sequencing used peripheral blood, collected on day 0 of AZD1222 vaccination. The CDR3 nucleotides are TGTGCCAGCAGCCCGACAGGGAATCCCGGGGAGCTGTTTTTT. This encodes CASSPTGNPGELFF.